This TCR beta chain appears in the sequencing data of a study of T cell changes during pregnancy in multiple sclerosis. The V gene lost 4 bases and the J gene lost 7 bases, with 11 bases spanning the gap. The germline CDR1 and CDR2 sequences are SGHTS and YDEGEE. The CDR3 covers 12 residues. The assay was immunoSEQ multiplex PCR, and TCRdb's table has in-frame clones only and misses some. The repertoire holds tens of thousands of clones, with 75% to 95% as singletons. The TCR comes from a female donor in good health, enrolled as a control in a pregnancy study. The input for sequencing was peripheral blood, taken in the first trimester of pregnancy. The chain links TRBV5-8 to TRBJ1-2, with D unclear. The CDR3 coding sequence is TGTGCCAGCAGCCAAGGACTGTCTGGCTACACCTTC. Its protein product is CASSQGLSGYTF.